This entry lists 8 T cell receptor beta chains sequenced from one sample in a study of cytomegalovirus exposure and HLA in healthy donors. Amplification used 60 Vbeta primers and 13 Jbeta primers. The data were produced by immunoSEQ multiplex PCR, yet TCRdb's version contains in-frame clones alone and is incomplete. The sample carries some 130,000 clones, roughly 88% recorded once. The specimen sequenced was PBMCs. These receptors were collected from a boy younger than 18 in good health and CMV-seronegative.

The chain is built from TRBV19 and TRBJ2-7; TRBD2 aligns across 7 bases. V was clipped by 3 bases and J by 2 bases; unmatched bases: 4. Germline V CDR1 and CDR2: LNHDA, SQIVND (reference sequence). The CDR3 sequence is 14 residues long. The CDR3 coding sequence is TGTGCCAGTAGTATCGGGAGGTTAGCCTACGAGCAGTACTTC. Encoded protein: CASSIGRLAYEQYF.

The CDR3 coding sequence is TGCGCCAGCAGCCCCTTAGCGTCAGACAGGACAGATACGCAGTATTTT. It codes for CASSPLASDRTDTQYF. The chain links TRBV5-1 to TRBJ2-3; possible D gene TRBD1, 6 bases. Trimming took off 4 bases at V and 3 bases at J, with 18 bases between the two ends. The V gene's germline CDR1 is SGHRS and CDR2 YFSETQ. The CDR3 totals 16 residues.

This clone was seen a few times. The chain employs TRBV4-1 and TRBJ1-5; 8 nucleotides match TRBD1. The CDR3 has 16 amino acids. V lost 4 bases, J lost 7 bases, and 12 bases stayed unmatched. Per the germline V gene, CDR1 is MGHRA and CDR2 is YSYEKL. The CDR3 DNA reads TGCGCCAGCAGCCCCATGAGTCAGGGGGCCGGCCAGCCCCAGCATTTT. Its translation is CASSPMSQGAGQPQHF.

The J gene is TRBJ1-1, the V gene TRBV27; maybe TRBD1 (5 bases). The germline V and J ends were trimmed by 5 bases and 1 base, with 14 bases remaining between them. CDR3 length equals 15 residues. Germline V lookup: CDR1 MNHEY, CDR2 SMNVEV (reference sequence). CDR3 nucleotide sequence: TGTGCCAGCAGTCCCGGTGGCAGGGCGAACACTGAAGCTTTCTTT. Translated, it gives CASSPGGRANTEAFF.

The chain joins TRBV5-1 to TRBJ1-2, with TRBD1 matching 12 bases. CDR1 and CDR2 from the germline V gene are SGHRS and YFSETQ. The CDR3 is made up of 17 amino acids. V was clipped by 3 bases and J by 7 bases; unmatched bases: 13. CDR3 DNA: TGCGCCAGCAGCTCCCCGGGACAGGGGGCCGGCTTGGGTGGCTACACCTTC. Its translation is CASSSPGQGAGLGGYTF.

The J gene is TRBJ1-2, the V gene TRBV7-8; D unresolved. The ends were cut back, 2 bases at V and 2 bases at J, with 6 bases in the middle. Germline CDR1 and CDR2: SGHVS and FQNEAQ. The CDR3 loop spans 13 amino acids. The CDR3 loop is CASSLWQNYGYTF. Here the CDR3 DNA reads TGTGCCAGCAGCTTATGGCAGAACTATGGCTACACCTTC.

The rearrangement links TRBV5-1 to TRBJ2-3; weak D call: TRBD2 (7 bases). V dropped 9 bases and J dropped 3 bases, with 17 bases sitting between them. The germline CDR1 and CDR2 sequences are SGHRS and YFSETQ. The CDR3 loop spans 14 amino acids. CDR3 region: CATGGTSLTDTQYF. The CDR3, as DNA: TGCGCCACCGGGGGGACAAGCCTTACAGATACGCAGTATTTT.

This chain links TRBV19 with TRBJ1-1; 7 positions match TRBD1. This CDR3 contains 14 residues. The germline CDR1 and CDR2 sequences are LNHDA and SQIVND (reference sequence). The V segment lost 4 bases and the J segment 11 bases; nucleotides outside the gene matches: 13. The CDR3, as DNA: TGTGCCAGTAGTACTCCCGGGACAGTATCTGTGGCTTTCTTT. Translated: CASSTPGTVSVAFF.